This T cell receptor beta chain was sequenced during a study of regulatory T cells in long-lasting Graves disease. General study results and limits: The study found TRBV28, TRBJ1-2 and TRBJ2-5 favored in persistent disease.

The TCR beta library used iRepertoire HTBI primers with Arm-PCR amplification of CDR3. MiXCR, run by TCRdb on the multiplex PCR reads, gives a single entry per CDR3 protein. The sample consists of under 500,000 distinct CDR3 sequences, about a sixth of them appearing once. Concerning this clonotype itself: The target antigen is unknown.

V shed 7 bases and J shed 0 bases, with 25 bases lying between them. CDR3 length equals 19 residues. Germline CDR1 MNHEY, CDR2 SVGEGT. The time point: newly diagnosed GD, antithyroid drugs for less than 3 months. Researchers made the TCR library from RNA that was extracted from PBMCs. The data were also submitted as part of a second study, on T cells in Graves' hyperthyroidism and ophthalmopathy.

The sequences come from peripheral blood mononuclear cells (PBMCs), collected at new diagnosis, from a patient treated with antithyroid drugs. This rearrangement joins TRBV6-2 or TRBV6-3 to TRBJ2-1; D might be TRBD1 or TRBD2, each matching 5 bases. The clonotype was recovered from a woman in her thirties with Graves disease. The CDR3 sequence is CASNFPGPLYFSSYNEQFF. The CDR3 DNA reads as TGTGCCAGCAATTTCCCGGGACCCTTATACTTTAGCTCCTACAATGAGCAGTTCTTC.